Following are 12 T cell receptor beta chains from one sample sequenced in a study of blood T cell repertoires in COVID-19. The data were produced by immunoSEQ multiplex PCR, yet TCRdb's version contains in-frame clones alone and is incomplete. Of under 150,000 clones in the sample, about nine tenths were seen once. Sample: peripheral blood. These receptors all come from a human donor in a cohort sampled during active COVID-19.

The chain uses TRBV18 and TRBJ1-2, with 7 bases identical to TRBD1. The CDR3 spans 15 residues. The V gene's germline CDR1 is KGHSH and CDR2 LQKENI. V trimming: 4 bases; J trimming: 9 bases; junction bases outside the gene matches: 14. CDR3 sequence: CASSQWKGDSGRYTF. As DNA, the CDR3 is TGTGCCAGCTCACAATGGAAGGGGGACAGCGGTCGCTACACCTTC.

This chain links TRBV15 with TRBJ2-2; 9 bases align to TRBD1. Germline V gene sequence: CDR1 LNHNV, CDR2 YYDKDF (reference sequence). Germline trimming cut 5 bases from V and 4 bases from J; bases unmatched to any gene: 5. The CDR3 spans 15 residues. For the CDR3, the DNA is TGTGCCACCAGCTTGGACAGGGGCTCCACCGGGGAGCTGTTTTTT. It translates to CATSLDRGSTGELFF.

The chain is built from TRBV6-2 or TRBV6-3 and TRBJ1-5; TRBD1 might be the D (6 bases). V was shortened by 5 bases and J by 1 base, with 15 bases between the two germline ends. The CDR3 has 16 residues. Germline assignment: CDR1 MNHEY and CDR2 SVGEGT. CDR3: CASSVLGQLSNQPQHF. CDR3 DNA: TGTGCCAGCAGTGTCCTCGGACAGCTGAGCAATCAGCCCCAGCATTTT.

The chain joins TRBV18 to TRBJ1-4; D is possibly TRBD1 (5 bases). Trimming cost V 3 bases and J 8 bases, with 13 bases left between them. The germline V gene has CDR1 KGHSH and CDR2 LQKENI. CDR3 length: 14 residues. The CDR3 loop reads CASSPGLGEEKLFF. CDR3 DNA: TGTGCCAGCTCACCGGGACTGGGAGAGGAAAAACTGTTTTTT.

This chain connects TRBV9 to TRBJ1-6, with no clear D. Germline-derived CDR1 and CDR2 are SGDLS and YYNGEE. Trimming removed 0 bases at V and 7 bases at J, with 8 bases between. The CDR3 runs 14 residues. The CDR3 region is CASSVGGDNSPLHF. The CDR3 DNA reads TGTGCCAGCAGCGTAGGAGGAGACAATTCACCCCTCCACTTT.

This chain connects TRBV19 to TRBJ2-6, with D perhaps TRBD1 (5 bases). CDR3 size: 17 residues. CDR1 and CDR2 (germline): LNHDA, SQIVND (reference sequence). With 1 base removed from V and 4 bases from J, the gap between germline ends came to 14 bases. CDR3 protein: CASSIGQGFSGANVLTF. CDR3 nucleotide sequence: TGTGCCAGTAGTATAGGTCAGGGATTCTCCGGGGCCAACGTCCTGACTTTC.

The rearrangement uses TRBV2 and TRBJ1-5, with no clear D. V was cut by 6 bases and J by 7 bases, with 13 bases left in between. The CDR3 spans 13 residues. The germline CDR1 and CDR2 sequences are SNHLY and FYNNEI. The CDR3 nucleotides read TGTGCCAGCAGCCAAATTACCGGGCAGCCCCAGCATTTT. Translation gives CASSQITGQPQHF.

The CDR3 DNA reads as TGTGCCAGCAGCTTGGTAGCAGGGCCGGATCAAGAGACCCAGTACTTC. This codes for CASSLVAGPDQETQYF. The chain recombines TRBV5-4 with TRBJ2-5; D perhaps matches TRBD1 (5 bases). Germline loops: CDR1 SGHNT, CDR2 YYREEE (reference sequence). There are 16 residues in the CDR3. Trimming cost V 0 bases and J 2 bases, with 14 bases left between them.

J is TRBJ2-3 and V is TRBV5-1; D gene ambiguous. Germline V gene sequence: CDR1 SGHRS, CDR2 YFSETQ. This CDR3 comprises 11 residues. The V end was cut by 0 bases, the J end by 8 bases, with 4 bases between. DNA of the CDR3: TGCGCCAGCAGCTTGGGAGGTACGCAGTATTTT. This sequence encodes CASSLGGTQYF.

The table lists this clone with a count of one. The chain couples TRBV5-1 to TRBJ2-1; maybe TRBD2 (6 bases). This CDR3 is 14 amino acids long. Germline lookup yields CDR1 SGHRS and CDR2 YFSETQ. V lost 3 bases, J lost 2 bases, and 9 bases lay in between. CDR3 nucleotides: TGCGCCAGCAGCTCCGCGGGACCCTACAATGAGCAGTTCTTC. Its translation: CASSSAGPYNEQFF.

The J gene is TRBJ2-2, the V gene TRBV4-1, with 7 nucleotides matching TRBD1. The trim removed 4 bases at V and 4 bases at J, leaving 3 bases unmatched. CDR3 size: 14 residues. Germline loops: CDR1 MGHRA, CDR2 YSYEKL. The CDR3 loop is CASSRSGGTGELFF. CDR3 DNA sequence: TGCGCCAGCAGCCGATCAGGGGGCACCGGGGAGCTGTTTTTT.

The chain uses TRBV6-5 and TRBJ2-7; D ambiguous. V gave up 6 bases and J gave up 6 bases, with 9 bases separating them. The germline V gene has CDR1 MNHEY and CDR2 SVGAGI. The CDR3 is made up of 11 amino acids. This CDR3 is CASSSRVEQYF. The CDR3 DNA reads TGTGCCAGCAGCAGCCGGGTCGAGCAGTACTTC.